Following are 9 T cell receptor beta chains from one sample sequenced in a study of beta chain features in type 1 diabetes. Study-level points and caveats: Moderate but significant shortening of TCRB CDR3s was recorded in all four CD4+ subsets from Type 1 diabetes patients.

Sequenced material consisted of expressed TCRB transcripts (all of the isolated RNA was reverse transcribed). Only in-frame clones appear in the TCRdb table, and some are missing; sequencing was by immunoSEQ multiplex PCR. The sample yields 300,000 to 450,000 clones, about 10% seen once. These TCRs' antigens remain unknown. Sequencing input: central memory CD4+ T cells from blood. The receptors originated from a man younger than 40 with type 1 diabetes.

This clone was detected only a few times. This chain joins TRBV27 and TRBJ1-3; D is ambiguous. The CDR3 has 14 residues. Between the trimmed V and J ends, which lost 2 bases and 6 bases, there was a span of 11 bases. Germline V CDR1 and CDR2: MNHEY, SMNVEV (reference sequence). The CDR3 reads CASSLGGLSNTIYF. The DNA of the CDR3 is TGTGCCAGCAGTTTAGGAGGTCTCTCAAACACCATATATTTT.

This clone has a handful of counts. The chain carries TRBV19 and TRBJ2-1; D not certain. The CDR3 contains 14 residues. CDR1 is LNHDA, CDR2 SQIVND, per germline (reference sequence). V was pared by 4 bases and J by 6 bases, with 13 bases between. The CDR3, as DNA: TGTGCCAGTAGTAGTAGTCTCCGACTCAATGAGCAGTTCTTC. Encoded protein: CASSSSLRLNEQFF.

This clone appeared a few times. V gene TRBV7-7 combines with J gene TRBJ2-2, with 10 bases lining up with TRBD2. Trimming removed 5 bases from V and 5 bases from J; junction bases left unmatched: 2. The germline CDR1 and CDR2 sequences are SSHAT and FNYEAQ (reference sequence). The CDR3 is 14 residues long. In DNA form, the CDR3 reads TGTGCCAGCAGCCCAGCGGGAGGGACCGGGGAGCTGTTTTTT. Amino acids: CASSPAGGTGELFF. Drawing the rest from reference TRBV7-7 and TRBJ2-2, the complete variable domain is GAGVSQSPRYKVTKRGQDVTLRCDPISSHATLYWYQQALGQGPEFLTYFNYEAQPDKSGLPSDRFSAERPEGSISTLTIQRTEQRDSAMYRCASSPAGGTGELFFGEGSRLTVL.

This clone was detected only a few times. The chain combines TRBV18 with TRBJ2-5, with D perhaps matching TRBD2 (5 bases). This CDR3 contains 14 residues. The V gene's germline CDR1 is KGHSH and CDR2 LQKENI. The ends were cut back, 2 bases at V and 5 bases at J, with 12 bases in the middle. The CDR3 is CASSPAGTWETQYF. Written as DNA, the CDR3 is TGTGCCAGCTCACCAGCGGGTACCTGGGAGACCCAGTACTTC.

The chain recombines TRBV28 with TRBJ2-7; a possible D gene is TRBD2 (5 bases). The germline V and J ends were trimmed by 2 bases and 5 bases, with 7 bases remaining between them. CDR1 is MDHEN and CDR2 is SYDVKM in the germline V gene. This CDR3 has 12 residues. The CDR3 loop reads CASSLSGHEQYF. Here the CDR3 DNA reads TGTGCCAGCAGTTTAAGCGGCCACGAGCAGTACTTC.

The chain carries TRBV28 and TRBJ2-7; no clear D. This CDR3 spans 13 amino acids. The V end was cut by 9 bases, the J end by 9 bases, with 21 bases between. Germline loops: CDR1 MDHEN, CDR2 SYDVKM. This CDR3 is CASTAFQYTRQYF. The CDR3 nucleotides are TGTGCCAGTACAGCTTTCCAGTATACGAGGCAGTACTTC.

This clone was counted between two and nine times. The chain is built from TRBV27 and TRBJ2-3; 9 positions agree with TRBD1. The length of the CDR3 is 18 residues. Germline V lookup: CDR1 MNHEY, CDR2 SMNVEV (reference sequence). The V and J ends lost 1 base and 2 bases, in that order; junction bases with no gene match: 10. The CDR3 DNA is TGTGCCAGCAGTTTATTCCCATGGGGACAGGGACTCACAGATACGCAGTATTTT. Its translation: CASSLFPWGQGLTDTQYF.

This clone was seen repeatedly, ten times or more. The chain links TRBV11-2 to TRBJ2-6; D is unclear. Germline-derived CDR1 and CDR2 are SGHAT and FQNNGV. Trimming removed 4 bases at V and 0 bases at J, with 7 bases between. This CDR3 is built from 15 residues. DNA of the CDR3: TGTGCCAGCAGCTGGGCGCTCTCTGGGGCCAACGTCCTGACTTTC. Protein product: CASSWALSGANVLTF.

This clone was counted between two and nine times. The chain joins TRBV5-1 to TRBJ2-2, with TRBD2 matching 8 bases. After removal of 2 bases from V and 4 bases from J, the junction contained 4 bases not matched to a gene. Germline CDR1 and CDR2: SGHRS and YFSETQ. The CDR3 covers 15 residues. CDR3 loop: CASSFTSGTTGELFF. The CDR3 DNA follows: TGCGCCAGCAGCTTTACTAGCGGTACCACCGGGGAGCTGTTTTTT.